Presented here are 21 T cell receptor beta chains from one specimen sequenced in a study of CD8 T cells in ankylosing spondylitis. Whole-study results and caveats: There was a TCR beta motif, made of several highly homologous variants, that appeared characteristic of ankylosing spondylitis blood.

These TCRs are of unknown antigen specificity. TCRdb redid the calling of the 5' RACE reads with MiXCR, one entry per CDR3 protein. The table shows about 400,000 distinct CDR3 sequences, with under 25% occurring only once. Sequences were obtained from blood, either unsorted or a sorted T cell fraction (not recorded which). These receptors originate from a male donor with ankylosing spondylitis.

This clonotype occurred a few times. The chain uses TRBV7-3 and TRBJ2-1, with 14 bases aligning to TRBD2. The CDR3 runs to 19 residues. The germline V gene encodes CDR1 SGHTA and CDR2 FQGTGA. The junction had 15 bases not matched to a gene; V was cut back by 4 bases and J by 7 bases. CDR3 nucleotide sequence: TGTGCCAGCAGCTCTCATCGGACTAGCGGGAGGAACCCTCGGAATGAGCAGTTCTTC. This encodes CASSSHRTSGRNPRNEQFF.

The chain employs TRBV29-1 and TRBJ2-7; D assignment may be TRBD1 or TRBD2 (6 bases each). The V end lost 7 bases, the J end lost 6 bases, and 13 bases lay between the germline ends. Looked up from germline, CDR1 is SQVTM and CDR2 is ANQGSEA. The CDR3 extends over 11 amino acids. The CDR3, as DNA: TGCAGCGCCCGGGGGCAGGGCGAGCAGTACTTC. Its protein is CSARGQGEQYF.

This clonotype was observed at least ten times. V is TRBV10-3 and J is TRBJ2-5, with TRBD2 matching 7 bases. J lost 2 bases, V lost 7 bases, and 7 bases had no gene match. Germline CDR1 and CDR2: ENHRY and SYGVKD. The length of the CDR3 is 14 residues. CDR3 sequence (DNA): TGTGCCATCACCGTGGGAGGGATACAAGAGACCCAGTACTTC. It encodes CAITVGGIQETQYF.

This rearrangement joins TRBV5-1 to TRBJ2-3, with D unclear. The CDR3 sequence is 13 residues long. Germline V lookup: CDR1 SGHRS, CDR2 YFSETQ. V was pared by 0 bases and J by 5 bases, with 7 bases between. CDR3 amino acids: CASSLVYEDTQYF. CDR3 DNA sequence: TGCGCCAGCAGCTTGGTGTATGAAGATACGCAGTATTTT.

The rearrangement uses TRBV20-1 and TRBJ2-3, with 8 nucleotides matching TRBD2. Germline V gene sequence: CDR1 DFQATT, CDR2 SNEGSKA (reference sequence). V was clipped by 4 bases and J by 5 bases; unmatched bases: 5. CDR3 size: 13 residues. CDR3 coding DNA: TGCAGTGCTACCGGAGCGGGAGAAGATACGCAGTATTTT. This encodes CSATGAGEDTQYF.

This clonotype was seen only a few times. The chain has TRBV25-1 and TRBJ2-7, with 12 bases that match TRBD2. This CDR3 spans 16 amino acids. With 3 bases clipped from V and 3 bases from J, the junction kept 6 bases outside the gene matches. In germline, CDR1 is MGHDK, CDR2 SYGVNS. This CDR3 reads CASSDGTSGFLYEQYF. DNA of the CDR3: TGTGCCAGCAGTGACGGGACTAGCGGGTTCCTCTACGAGCAGTACTTC.

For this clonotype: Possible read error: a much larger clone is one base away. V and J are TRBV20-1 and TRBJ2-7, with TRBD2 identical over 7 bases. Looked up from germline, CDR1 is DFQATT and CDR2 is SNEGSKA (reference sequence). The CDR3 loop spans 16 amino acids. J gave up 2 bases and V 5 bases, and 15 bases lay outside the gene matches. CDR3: CSAGQYSGANTYEQYF. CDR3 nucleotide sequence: TGCAGTGCTGGCCAATACAGCGGGGCGAATACCTACGAGCAGTACTTC.

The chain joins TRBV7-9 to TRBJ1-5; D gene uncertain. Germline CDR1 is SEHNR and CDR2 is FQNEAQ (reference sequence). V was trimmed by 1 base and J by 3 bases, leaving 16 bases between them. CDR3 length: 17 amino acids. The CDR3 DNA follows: TGTGCCAGCAGCTTAGGTGGTGGCAGGTACCCCAATCAGCCCCAGCATTTT. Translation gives CASSLGGGRYPNQPQHF.

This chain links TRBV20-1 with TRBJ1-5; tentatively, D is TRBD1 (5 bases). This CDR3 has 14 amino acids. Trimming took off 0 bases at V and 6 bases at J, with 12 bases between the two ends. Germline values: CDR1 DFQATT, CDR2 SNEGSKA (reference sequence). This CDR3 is CSAREGPRSQPQHF. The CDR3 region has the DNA TGCAGTGCTAGAGAGGGACCCCGCAGTCAGCCCCAGCATTTT.

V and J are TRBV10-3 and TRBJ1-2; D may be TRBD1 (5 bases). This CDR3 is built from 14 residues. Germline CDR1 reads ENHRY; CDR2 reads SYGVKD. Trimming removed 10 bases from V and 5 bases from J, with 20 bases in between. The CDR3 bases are TGTGCCACCACTCCCGGGACTGCCGCGTATGGCTACACCTTC. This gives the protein CATTPGTAAYGYTF.

The CDR3: CSARDPGQGLDEQYF. The CDR3 DNA is TGCAGTGCTAGAGACCCAGGACAGGGCCTTGACGAGCAGTACTTC. The rearrangement uses TRBV20-1 and TRBJ2-7; TRBD1 matches 8 bases. Germline V gene sequence: CDR1 DFQATT, CDR2 SNEGSKA (reference sequence). The V segment lost 0 bases and the J segment 5 bases; nucleotides outside the gene matches: 9. The CDR3 has 15 residues.

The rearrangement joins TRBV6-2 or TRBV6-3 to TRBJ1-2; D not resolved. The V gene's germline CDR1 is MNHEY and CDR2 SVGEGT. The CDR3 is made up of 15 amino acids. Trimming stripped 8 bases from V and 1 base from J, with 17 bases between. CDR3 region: CASARGGWDNYGYTF. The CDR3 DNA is TGTGCCAGCGCTAGAGGCGGTTGGGATAACTATGGCTACACCTTC.

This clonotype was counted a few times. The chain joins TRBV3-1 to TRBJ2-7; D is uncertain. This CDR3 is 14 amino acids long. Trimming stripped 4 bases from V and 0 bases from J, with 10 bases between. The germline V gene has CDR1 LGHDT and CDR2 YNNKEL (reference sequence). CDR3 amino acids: CASSPVRHSYEQYF. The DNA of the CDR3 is TGTGCCAGCAGCCCGGTTCGCCACTCCTACGAGCAGTACTTC.

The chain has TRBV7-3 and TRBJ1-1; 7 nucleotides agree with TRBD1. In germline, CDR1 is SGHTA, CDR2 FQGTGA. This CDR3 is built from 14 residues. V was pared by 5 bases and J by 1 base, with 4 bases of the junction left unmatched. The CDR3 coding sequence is TGTGCCAGCAGCCAGGGGGGGCCGAACACTGAAGCTTTCTTT. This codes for CASSQGGPNTEAFF.

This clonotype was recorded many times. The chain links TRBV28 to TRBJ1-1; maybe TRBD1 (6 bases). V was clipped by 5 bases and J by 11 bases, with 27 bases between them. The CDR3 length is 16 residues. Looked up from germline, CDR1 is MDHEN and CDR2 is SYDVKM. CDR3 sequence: CASSVPQGGMRPGAFF. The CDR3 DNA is TGTGCCAGCAGTGTACCCCAAGGGGGGATGAGACCGGGGGCTTTCTTT.

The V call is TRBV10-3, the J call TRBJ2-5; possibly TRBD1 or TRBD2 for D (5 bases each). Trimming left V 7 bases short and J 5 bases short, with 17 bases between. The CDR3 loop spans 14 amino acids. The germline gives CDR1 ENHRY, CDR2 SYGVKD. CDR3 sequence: CAITEGQGGETQYF. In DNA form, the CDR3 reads TGTGCCATCACCGAGGGGCAGGGCGGGGAGACCCAGTACTTC.

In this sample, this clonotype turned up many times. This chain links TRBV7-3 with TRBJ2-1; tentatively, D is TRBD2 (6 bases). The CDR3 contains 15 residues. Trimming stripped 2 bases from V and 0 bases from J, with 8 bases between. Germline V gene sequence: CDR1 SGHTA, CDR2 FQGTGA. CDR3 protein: CASSLSSASYNEQFF. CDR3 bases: TGTGCCAGCAGCTTATCTAGCGCCTCCTACAATGAGCAGTTCTTC.

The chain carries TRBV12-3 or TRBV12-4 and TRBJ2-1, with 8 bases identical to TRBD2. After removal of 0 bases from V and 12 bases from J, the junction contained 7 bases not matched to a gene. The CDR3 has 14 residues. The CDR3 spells CASSLASGTSGQFF. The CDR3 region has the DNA TGTGCCAGCAGTTTAGCGTCGGGGACTAGTGGGCAGTTCTTC.

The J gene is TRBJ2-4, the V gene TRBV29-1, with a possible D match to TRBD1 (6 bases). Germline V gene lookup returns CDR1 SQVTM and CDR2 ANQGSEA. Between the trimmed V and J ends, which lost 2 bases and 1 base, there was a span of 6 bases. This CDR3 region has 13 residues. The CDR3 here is CSVETGAKNIQYF. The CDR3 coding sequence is TGCAGCGTTGAAACAGGGGCCAAAAACATTCAGTACTTC.

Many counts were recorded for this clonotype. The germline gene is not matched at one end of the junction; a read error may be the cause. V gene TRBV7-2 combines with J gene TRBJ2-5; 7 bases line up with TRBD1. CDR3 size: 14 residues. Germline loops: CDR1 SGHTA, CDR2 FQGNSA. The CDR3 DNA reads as TGTGCCAGCACCTTAGAGACAGGGACGGAGACCCAGTACTTC. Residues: CASTLETGTETQYF. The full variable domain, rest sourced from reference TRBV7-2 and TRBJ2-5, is GAGVSQSPSNKVTEKGKDVELRCDPISGHTALYWYRQSLGQGLEFLIYFQGNSAPDKSGLPSDRFSAERTGGSVSTLTIQRTQQEDSAVYLCASTLETGTETQYFGPGTRLLVL.

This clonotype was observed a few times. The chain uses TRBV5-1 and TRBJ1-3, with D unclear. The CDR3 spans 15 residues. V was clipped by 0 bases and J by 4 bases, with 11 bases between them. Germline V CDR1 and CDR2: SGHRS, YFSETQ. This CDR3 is CASSLGRAGGNTIYF. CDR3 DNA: TGCGCCAGCAGCTTGGGTCGCGCCGGAGGAAACACCATATATTTT. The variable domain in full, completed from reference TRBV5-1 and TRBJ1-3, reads KAGVTQTPRYLIKTRGQQVTLSCSPISGHRSVSWYQQTPGQGLQFLFEYFSETQRNKGNFPGRFSGRQFSNSRSEMNVSTLELGDSALYLCASSLGRAGGNTIYFGEGSWLTVV.